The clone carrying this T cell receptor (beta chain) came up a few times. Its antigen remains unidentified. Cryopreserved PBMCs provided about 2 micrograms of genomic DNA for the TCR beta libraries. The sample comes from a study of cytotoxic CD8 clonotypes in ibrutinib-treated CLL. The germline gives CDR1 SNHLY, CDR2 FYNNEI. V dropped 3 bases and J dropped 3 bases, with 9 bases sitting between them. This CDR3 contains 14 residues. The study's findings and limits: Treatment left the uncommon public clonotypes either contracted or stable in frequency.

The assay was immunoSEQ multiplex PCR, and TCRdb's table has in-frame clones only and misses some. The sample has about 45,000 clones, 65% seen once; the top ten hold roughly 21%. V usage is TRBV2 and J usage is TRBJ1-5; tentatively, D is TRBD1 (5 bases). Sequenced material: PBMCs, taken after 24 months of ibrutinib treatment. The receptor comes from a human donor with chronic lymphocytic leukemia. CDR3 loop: CASSDWGPNQPQHF. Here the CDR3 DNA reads TGTGCCAGCAGTGATTGGGGCCCCAATCAGCCCCAGCATTTT.